Listed here are 18 T cell receptor beta chains from one sample, sequenced in a study of blood T cell repertoires in COVID-19. Profiled with immunoSEQ multiplex PCR; TCRdb holds only in-frame clones, not every one. The sample holds 30,000 to 40,000 clones, around nine tenths seen once. Material for sequencing was peripheral blood. The receptors were gathered from a man in his fifties or sixties with active COVID-19.

The chain employs TRBV9 and TRBJ1-1, with unresolved D. Trimming took off 4 bases at V and 8 bases at J, with 9 bases between the two ends. Germline V gene data show CDR1 as SGDLS and CDR2 as YYNGEE. The CDR3 has 11 amino acids. The CDR3: CASSRGGEAFF. In nucleotides, the CDR3 is TGTGCCAGCAGCCGGGGAGGGGAAGCTTTCTTT.

CDR3 DNA sequence: TGTGCCAGCTCACCAAACAGGGGGGAACAGCCCCAGCATTTT. Translated: CASSPNRGEQPQHF. The chain combines TRBV18 with TRBJ1-5, with 8 bases aligning to TRBD1. J gave up 7 bases and V 2 bases, and 4 bases lay outside the gene matches. The length of the CDR3 is 14 residues. Germline values: CDR1 KGHSH, CDR2 LQKENI.

CDR3 region: CASSPSRGQGGYTF. The CDR3 nucleotides read TGTGCCAGCAGCCCGAGCAGGGGGCAGGGTGGCTACACCTTC. The chain carries TRBV7-8 and TRBJ1-2, with 8 bases matching TRBD1. V was pared by 5 bases and J by 7 bases, with 9 bases of the junction left unmatched. The CDR3 runs to 14 residues. Per germline, CDR1 SGHVS and CDR2 FQNEAQ. Combining the CDR3 with reference TRBV7-8 and TRBJ1-2 gives the whole variable domain GAGVSQSPRYKVAKRGQDVALRCDPISGHVSLFWYQQALGQGPEFLTYFQNEAQLDKSGLPSDRFFAERPEGSVSTLKIQRTQQEDSAVYLCASSPSRGQGGYTFGSGTRLTVV.

In this sample, this clone turned up once. The rearrangement uses TRBV5-4 and TRBJ2-1; 11 positions match TRBD2. The V gene's germline CDR1 is SGHNT and CDR2 YYREEE (reference sequence). The V segment lost 4 bases and the J segment 6 bases; nucleotides outside the gene matches: 6. The CDR3 is made up of 15 amino acids. The CDR3 sequence is CASSPLAGGSNEQFF. The DNA for the CDR3 is TGTGCCAGCAGCCCTCTAGCGGGGGGCTCCAATGAGCAGTTCTTC.

The V and J genes are TRBV6-2 or TRBV6-3 and TRBJ2-3; D might be TRBD2 (6 bases). Germline V gives CDR1 MNHEY, CDR2 SVGEGT. The ends were cut back, 6 bases at V and 5 bases at J, with 12 bases in the middle. There are 13 residues in the CDR3. CDR3 loop: CASSSNGGDTQYF. CDR3 nucleotides: TGTGCCAGCAGCTCAAACGGGGGAGATACGCAGTATTTT.

In its sample, this clone was seen once. This chain links TRBV7-9 with TRBJ2-7; 13 bases line up with TRBD2. The germline V gene encodes CDR1 SEHNR and CDR2 FQNEAQ (reference sequence). V trimming: 2 bases; J trimming: 4 bases; junction bases outside the gene matches: 8. There are 17 residues in the CDR3. The CDR3 region is CASSLTSRTSGRYEQYF. CDR3 in DNA: TGTGCCAGCAGCTTAACTAGTCGGACTAGCGGGAGATACGAGCAGTACTTC.

The rearrangement joins TRBV1 to TRBJ2-1; whether TRBD2, the table's D call, matches the DNA was not checked. TRBV1 corresponds to a pseudogene. This CDR3 comprises 14 residues. The CDR3 spells CTSSQRELHNEQFF. CDR3 DNA sequence: TGCACCAGCAGCCAGCGGGAGCTCCACAATGAGCAGTTCTTC.

This chain joins TRBV7-3 and TRBJ1-1; the match to TRBD1 covers 7 bases. The germline V gene has CDR1 SGHTA and CDR2 FQGTGA. Losses at the gene ends were 4 bases for V and 9 bases for J; bases not matched to a gene: 8. The CDR3 has 13 residues. The CDR3 region has the DNA TGTGCCAGCAGCTCAGACAGGGTTGGGAAAGCTTTCTTT. It translates to CASSSDRVGKAFF.

V usage is TRBV4-2 and J usage is TRBJ2-7, with 7 bases matching TRBD1. Trimming cost V 1 base and J 2 bases; bases outside gene matches: 5. Per the germline V gene, CDR1 is LGHNA and CDR2 is YNFKEQ. The CDR3 has 15 amino acids. The CDR3 loop reads CASSQAGTEAYEQYF. CDR3 in DNA: TGTGCCAGCAGCCAAGCCGGGACAGAGGCCTACGAGCAGTACTTC.

The chain combines TRBV11-1 with TRBJ2-6; D may be TRBD2 (6 bases). CDR1 SGHAT and CDR2 FQDESV come from the germline V gene (reference sequence). V dropped 2 bases and J dropped 3 bases, with 11 bases sitting between them. The CDR3 has 16 amino acids. Here the CDR3 DNA reads TGTGCCAGCAGCTTAAGTAGGAGGGATGGGGCCAACGTCCTGACTTTC. The encoded protein is CASSLSRRDGANVLTF.

The chain is built from TRBV7-9 and TRBJ2-1, with 7 bases matching TRBD2. Germline CDR1 and CDR2: SEHNR and FQNEAQ (reference sequence). V was pared by 4 bases and J by 0 bases, with 3 bases of the junction left unmatched. This CDR3 is 15 amino acids long. For the CDR3, the DNA is TGTGCCAGCAGCTCGCGGGAGAGCTCCTACAATGAGCAGTTCTTC. This gives the protein CASSSRESSYNEQFF.

This chain uses TRBV9 with TRBJ1-2, with D possibly TRBD1 on 5 matching bases. The V end was cut by 4 bases, the J end by 1 base, with 14 bases between. Germline loops: CDR1 SGDLS, CDR2 YYNGEE. The CDR3 extends over 15 amino acids. CDR3 protein: CASSPVGGVNYGYTF. The CDR3 nucleotides read TGTGCCAGCAGCCCGGTCGGGGGGGTTAACTATGGCTACACCTTC.

In this sample, this clone turned up a few times. The J gene is TRBJ2-5, the V gene TRBV6-4; 7 bases are a match to TRBD2. Germline V CDR1 and CDR2: MRHNA, SNTAGT. Trimming at V came to 2 bases and at J to 4 bases, leaving 10 bases not matched to a gene. The CDR3 has 16 residues. CDR3 DNA: TGTGCCAGCAGTGACAACGGCGGACTAGAGTCAGAGACCCAGTACTTC. Its protein product is CASSDNGGLESETQYF.

The chain recombines TRBV6-4 with TRBJ2-7; 8 bases align to TRBD2. J was trimmed by 3 bases and V by 5 bases; bases with no gene match: 6. The CDR3 is 14 residues long. Germline assignment: CDR1 MRHNA and CDR2 SNTAGT. This chain's CDR3 is CASSPGGESYEQYF. CDR3 bases: TGTGCCAGCAGTCCCGGGGGGGAGAGCTACGAGCAGTACTTC.

The CDR3 coding sequence is TGTGCCAGCAGCAAGGGGCTAGGCAACGGCGCAGATACGCAGTATTTT. Protein product: CASSKGLGNGADTQYF. The genes are TRBV7-2 and TRBJ2-3; D might be TRBD1 (5 bases). The germline V and J ends were trimmed by 5 bases and 4 bases, with 19 bases remaining between them. This CDR3 is built from 16 residues. Germline V CDR1 and CDR2: SGHTA, FQGNSA.

The rearrangement links TRBV5-1 to TRBJ1-6; tentative D call: TRBD1 (6 bases). V was trimmed by 7 bases and J by 0 bases, leaving 14 bases between them. Germline assignment: CDR1 SGHRS and CDR2 YFSETQ. This CDR3 is 16 amino acids long. CDR3 coding DNA: TGCGCCAGCTCAAACAGGGAGAGCTCCTATAATTCACCCCTCCACTTT. This sequence encodes CASSNRESSYNSPLHF.

This sequence joins TRBV30 and TRBJ1-6, with D tentatively TRBD1 (5 bases). Germline V gene data show CDR1 as GTSNPN and CDR2 as SVGIG (reference sequence). Trimming cost V 1 base and J 7 bases, with 14 bases left between them. This CDR3 has 15 residues. CDR3 DNA: TGTGCCTGGAGTGGCGCAGGGCGAAGGAATTCACCCCTCCACTTT. Translated, it gives CAWSGAGRRNSPLHF.

The rearrangement uses TRBV5-1 and TRBJ2-5, with D perhaps TRBD1 (5 bases). This CDR3 is built from 13 residues. The germline V gene has CDR1 SGHRS and CDR2 YFSETQ. V was clipped by 3 bases and J by 5 bases, with 11 bases between them. In DNA form, the CDR3 reads TGCGCCAGCAGCTCCACAGGTGATGAGACCCAGTACTTC. As protein: CASSSTGDETQYF.